A selection of T cell receptor beta chains follows, all from one sample in a study of blood T cell repertoires in COVID-19. Repertoires were generated with immunoSEQ multiplex PCR, while TCRdb's copy carries only in-frame clones and drops some. The sample records just under 300,000 clones, around nine tenths being singletons. The specimen sequenced was peripheral blood. All receptors derive from an older man with acute or convalescent COVID-19. The CDR3 runs from the conserved cysteine through the conserved F or W. The order of the fields is D gene, clone size, V gene, J gene, CDR3 DNA, CDR3 protein. D genes are given only for firm matches. Some rows mark clone size as missing; the rest say once, few, many or name a class of expanded clone.

.,once,TRBV5-4,TRBJ1-5,TGTGCCAGCAGCGGAGGAGATGGTCAGCCCCAGCATTTT,CASSGGDGQPQHF
.,.,TRBV19,TRBJ1-2,TGTGCCAGTAGTATAGGACAGGACTATGGCTACACCTTC,CASSIGQDYGYTF
.,.,TRBV3-1/TRBV3-2,TRBJ2-3,TGTGCCAGCAAGAGAGGTGGCACAGATACGCAGTATTTT,CASKRGGTDTQYF
.,.,TRBV5-1,TRBJ1-5,TGCGCCAGCAGCTTGACGCCGGGGTCCGCACCACAGCCCCAGCATTTT,CASSLTPGSAPQPQHF
.,few,TRBV27,TRBJ2-2,TGTGCCAGCAGTTTTCAGGGCGGTTACACCGGGGAGCTGTTTTTT,CASSFQGGYTGELFF
TRBD2,.,TRBV4-3,TRBJ2-3,TGCGCCAGCAGCCAAGGAGGGACTAGCGGAGCCAGAACGCAGTATTTT,CASSQGGTSGARTQYF
.,.,TRBV28,TRBJ2-3,TGTGCCAGCAGTTTCTGGAGGGCAGGGCAGGAGGATACGCAGTATTTT,CASSFWRAGQEDTQYF
TRBD1,.,TRBV6-2/TRBV6-3,TRBJ2-2,TGTGCCAGCAGTTTCGGACAGGGGGGCACCGGGGAGCTGTTTTTT,CASSFGQGGTGELFF
.,.,TRBV28,TRBJ2-7,TGTGCCAGCAGTTTAACAGTATCCTACGAGCAGTACTTC,CASSLTVSYEQYF
.,.,TRBV6-2/TRBV6-3,TRBJ2-5,TGTGCCAGCAGTTACAGTCTAGCGTCAGAGACCCAGTACTTC,CASSYSLASETQYF
.,.,TRBV19,TRBJ2-5,TGTGCCAGTAGTACTATTATCCAAGAGACCCAGTACTTC,CASSTIIQETQYF
.,few,TRBV5-5,TRBJ2-7,TGTGCCAGCAGCGACTACCCTCCCTACGAGCAGTACTTC,CASSDYPPYEQYF
.,.,TRBV5-1,TRBJ2-5,TGCGCCAGCACTCGTTCGGGGGGCGCGGAGACCCAGTACTTC,CASTRSGGAETQYF
TRBD2,.,TRBV3-1/TRBV3-2,TRBJ2-7,TGTGCCAGCAGCCTAGACCCGACTAGCGCCTTGATCTCCTACGAGCAGTACTTC,CASSLDPTSALISYEQYF
.,.,TRBV2,TRBJ1-1,TGTGCCAGCAGCCAAGAGCCGCCGTACCCTTTCTTT,CASSQEPPYPFF
TRBD2,.,TRBV5-1,TRBJ2-3,TGCGCCAGCAGCCTCGAGGGGACTAGCGGTGTCAGAGATACGCAGTATTTT,CASSLEGTSGVRDTQYF
.,.,TRBV1,TRBJ2-7,TGCACCAGCAGCCAACGGACTAGCTCTTATCTCGAGCAGTACTTC,CTSSQRTSSYLEQYF